This TCR beta chain stems from a study of blood T cell repertoires in COVID-19. This clone was counted a few times. Per the germline V gene, CDR1 is LNHDA and CDR2 is SQIVND (reference sequence). This CDR3 contains 15 residues. The V and J ends lost 5 bases and 3 bases, in that order; junction bases with no gene match: 4. Original processing methods: Amplification of reference gene primers was used by the study to estimate nucleated cell counts. The method was immunoSEQ multiplex PCR; TCRdb's version includes in-frame clones alone and lacks a portion of them. V and J calls plus clone size are reproduced from that table; the DNA served to infer D and trimming. The repertoire holds approximately 170,000 clones, with 88% as singletons.

The chain uses TRBV19 and TRBJ1-5; 10 bases match TRBD1. This clonotype originated in a man under 40 with acute or convalescent COVID-19. Material: peripheral blood. CDR3 protein: CASSPTGGYNQPQHF. As DNA, the CDR3 is TGTGCCAGTAGTCCGACAGGGGGCTACAATCAGCCCCAGCATTTT.